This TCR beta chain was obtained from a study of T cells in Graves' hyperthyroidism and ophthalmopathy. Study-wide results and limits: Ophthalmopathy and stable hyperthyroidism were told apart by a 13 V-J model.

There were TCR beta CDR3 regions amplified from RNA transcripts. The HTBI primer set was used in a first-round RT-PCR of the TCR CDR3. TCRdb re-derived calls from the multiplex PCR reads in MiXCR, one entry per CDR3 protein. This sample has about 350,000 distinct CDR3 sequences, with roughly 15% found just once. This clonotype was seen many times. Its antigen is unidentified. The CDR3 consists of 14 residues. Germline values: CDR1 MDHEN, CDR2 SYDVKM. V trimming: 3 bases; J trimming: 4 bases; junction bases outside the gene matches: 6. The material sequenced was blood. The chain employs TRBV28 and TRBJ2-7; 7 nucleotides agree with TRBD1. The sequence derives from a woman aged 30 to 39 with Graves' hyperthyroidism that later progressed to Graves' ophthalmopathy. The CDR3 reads CASSFGTESYEQYF. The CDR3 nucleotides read TGTGCCAGCAGTTTCGGGACAGAGTCTTACGAGCAGTACTTC.